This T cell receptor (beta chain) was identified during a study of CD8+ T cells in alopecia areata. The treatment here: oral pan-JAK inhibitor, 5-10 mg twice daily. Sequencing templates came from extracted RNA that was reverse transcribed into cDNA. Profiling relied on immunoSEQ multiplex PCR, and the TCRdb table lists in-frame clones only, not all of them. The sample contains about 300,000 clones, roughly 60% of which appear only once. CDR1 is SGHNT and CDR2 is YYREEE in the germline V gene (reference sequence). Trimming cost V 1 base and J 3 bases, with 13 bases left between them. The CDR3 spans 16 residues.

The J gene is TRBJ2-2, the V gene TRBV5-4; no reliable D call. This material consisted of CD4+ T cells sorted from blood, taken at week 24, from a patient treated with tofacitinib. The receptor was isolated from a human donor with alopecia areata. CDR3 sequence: CASSLPSGLDTGELFF. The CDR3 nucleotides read TGTGCCAGCAGCTTGCCGTCCGGGTTAGACACCGGGGAGCTGTTTTTT.